This entry lists 26 T cell receptor beta chains sequenced from one sample in a study of T cell repertoires in cytomegalovirus infection. MiXCR was run by TCRdb on the reads, yielding one entry per CDR3 protein. The sample holds some 350,000 distinct CDR3 sequences; roughly 18% are singletons and the top ten take around 10%. The sequencing input was PBMCs. These receptors were collected from a human donor in good health (CMV status not recorded). Some clones in this sample may be carry-over from other donors' samples.

On this clonotype itself: A clone one base away is much larger, so this may be a read error. V usage is TRBV7-2 and J usage is TRBJ1-5; D gene uncertain. Germline loops: CDR1 SGHTA, CDR2 FQGNSA. Deletions cut 3 bases from V and 9 bases from J, with 9 bases between. This CDR3 has 12 residues. CDR3 region: CASSFSMGPQHF. As DNA, the CDR3 is TGTGCCAGCAGCTTCTCGATGGGGCCCCAGCATTTT.

This clonotype was observed at least ten times. This chain uses TRBV7-2 with TRBJ2-3, with TRBD2 matching over 14 bases. V shed 4 bases and J 1 base; nucleotides not matched to a gene: 10. Germline V gene sequence: CDR1 SGHTA, CDR2 FQGNSA. This CDR3 region has 19 residues. DNA of the CDR3: TGTGCCAGCAGCTCCAACCGGGGACTAGCGGGAGTACGCACAGATACGCAGTATTTT. Protein: CASSSNRGLAGVRTDTQYF.

This clonotype was picked up many times. The gene calls are TRBV12-3 or TRBV12-4 and TRBJ2-6; D uncertain. Between the trimmed V and J ends, which lost 1 base and 13 bases, there was a span of 8 bases. This CDR3 has 12 residues. The CDR3 region is CASSLGPLVLTF. CDR3 sequence (DNA): TGTGCCAGCAGTTTAGGCCCCTTGGTCCTGACTTTC.

This clonotype was counted many times. The V gene is TRBV4-1, the J gene TRBJ2-7, with D maybe TRBD2 (5 bases). Trimming stripped 0 bases from V and 4 bases from J, with 13 bases between. The CDR3 spans 15 residues. Germline loops: CDR1 MGHRA, CDR2 YSYEKL. The CDR3 is CASSQDEGRAYEQYF. Here the CDR3 DNA reads TGCGCCAGCAGCCAAGACGAGGGCAGAGCTTACGAGCAGTACTTC.

This clonotype was seen many times. The chain couples TRBV7-2 to TRBJ2-5; TRBD1 aligns across 9 bases. CDR1 and CDR2 from the germline V gene are SGHTA and FQGNSA. With 3 bases clipped from V and 2 bases from J, the junction kept 4 bases outside the gene matches. The CDR3 contains 15 residues. The CDR3: CASSFAGQGQETQYF. As DNA, the CDR3 is TGTGCCAGCAGCTTCGCGGGACAGGGACAAGAGACCCAGTACTTC.

The chain couples TRBV5-1 to TRBJ2-7; 7 bases line up with TRBD1. CDR3 length: 15 amino acids. With 3 bases clipped from V and 3 bases from J, the junction kept 9 bases outside the gene matches. The germline CDR1 and CDR2 sequences are SGHRS and YFSETQ. The CDR3 loop reads CASSSPGAGGYEQYF. Here the CDR3 DNA reads TGCGCCAGCAGCTCCCCCGGGGCAGGGGGCTACGAGCAGTACTTC.

This clonotype was observed many times. The rearrangement joins TRBV27 to TRBJ2-7; D ambiguous. V was shortened by 5 bases and J by 2 bases, with 13 bases between the two germline ends. Germline CDR1 MNHEY, CDR2 SMNVEV (reference sequence). The CDR3 is 14 amino acids. The CDR3 region has the DNA TGTGCCAGCAGTCTTCATGCCCCCGCCTACGAGCAGTACTTC. It yields the protein CASSLHAPAYEQYF.

At least ten counts were recorded for this clonotype. This chain connects TRBV7-2 to TRBJ2-1, with TRBD2 matching over 11 bases. J lost 0 bases, V lost 5 bases, and 9 bases had no gene match. The germline V gene encodes CDR1 SGHTA and CDR2 FQGNSA. The CDR3 is 18 amino acids. CDR3 DNA: TGTGCCAGCAGCACCCCCATAGCGGGAGGGCGCTCCTACAATGAGCAGTTCTTC. Residues: CASSTPIAGGRSYNEQFF.

The sample holds many counts of this clonotype. The V and J genes are TRBV12-3 or TRBV12-4 and TRBJ1-4, with D possibly matching TRBD1 (5 bases). The CDR3 runs 16 residues. V dropped 4 bases and J dropped 8 bases, with 20 bases sitting between them. CDR3 sequence: CASSSLGAGGEEKLFF. The CDR3 DNA sequence: TGTGCCAGCAGTTCACTAGGGGCGGGAGGAGAGGAAAAACTGTTTTTT.

This clonotype was recorded a few times. The chain joins TRBV12-3 or TRBV12-4 to TRBJ1-5, with 9 bases aligning to TRBD1. The J segment lost 5 bases and the V segment lost 4 bases, leaving 9 bases of the junction unmatched. The CDR3 is 16 residues long. CDR3 protein: CASSSNPGQGHQPQHF. The DNA for the CDR3 is TGTGCCAGCAGTTCAAATCCGGGACAGGGCCATCAGCCCCAGCATTTT.

This clonotype appeared many times. This rearrangement joins TRBV7-2 to TRBJ2-7; D unclear. V was clipped by 5 bases and J by 2 bases, with 4 bases between them. From germline, CDR1 is SGHTA and CDR2 FQGNSA. This CDR3 is 11 amino acids long. CDR3 DNA: TGTGCCAGCAGCGCCGCCTACGAGCAGTACTTC. It yields the protein CASSAAYEQYF.

The chain has TRBV12-5 and TRBJ1-1; D is perhaps TRBD1 (6 bases). The CDR3 sequence is 13 residues long. Trimming removed 10 bases from V and 5 bases from J, with 17 bases in between. Germline V lookup: CDR1 LGHNT, CDR2 FRNRAP. CDR3: CATSGRGGTEAFF. The CDR3 DNA reads as TGTGCTACCTCGGGCAGGGGAGGGACTGAAGCTTTCTTT.

The chain joins TRBV7-2 to TRBJ2-1; 8 bases map to TRBD2. The ends lost 3 bases at V and 8 bases at J; junction bases unmatched: 24. Per the germline V gene, CDR1 is SGHTA and CDR2 is FQGNSA. This CDR3 contains 20 residues. The CDR3 reads CASSFDPYGRASFLVYEQFF. CDR3 DNA sequence: TGTGCCAGCAGCTTCGATCCGTACGGGAGGGCTTCTTTTTTGGTCTATGAGCAGTTCTTC.

This clonotype was detected ten times or more. The chain has TRBV28 and TRBJ2-2; D is perhaps TRBD1 or TRBD2 (6 bases each). Germline V gives CDR1 MDHEN, CDR2 SYDVKM. The V end was cut by 6 bases, the J end by 5 bases, with 19 bases between. This CDR3 contains 16 residues. The CDR3 region is CASRLRGQGGTGELFF. The CDR3 DNA reads TGTGCCAGCAGACTTCGGGGGCAGGGAGGTACCGGGGAGCTGTTTTTT.

This clonotype was recorded many times. V gene TRBV12-3 or TRBV12-4 combines with J gene TRBJ2-1; 15 bases are a match to TRBD2. The CDR3 runs 16 residues. V gave up 3 bases and J gave up 8 bases; unmatched junction bases: 5. CDR3 in DNA: TGTGCCAGCAGTTTCCACCGGACTAGCGGGGGGGATGAGCAGTTCTTC. Translating it yields CASSFHRTSGGDEQFF.

The rearrangement links TRBV10-3 to TRBJ2-3, with a possible D match to TRBD1 (5 bases). The CDR3 loop spans 13 amino acids. Deletions cut 4 bases from V and 8 bases from J, with 13 bases between. Germline CDR1 and CDR2: ENHRY and SYGVKD. CDR3 bases: TGTGCCATCAGTGTCCCGCCCCAGGGTACGCAGTATTTT. Amino acid sequence: CAISVPPQGTQYF.

This clonotype appeared many times. This chain connects TRBV7-2 to TRBJ1-6; 8 positions match TRBD1. The CDR3 loop spans 14 amino acids. Germline loops: CDR1 SGHTA, CDR2 FQGNSA. V lost 5 bases, J lost 11 bases, and 8 bases stayed unmatched. CDR3 sequence reads: CASSTDRGRTPLHF. In DNA form, the CDR3 reads TGTGCCAGCAGCACCGACAGGGGTAGGACACCCCTCCACTTT. The full variable domain, completed using reference TRBV7-2 and TRBJ1-6, is GAGVSQSPSNKVTEKGKDVELRCDPISGHTALYWYRQSLGQGLEFLIYFQGNSAPDKSGLPSDRFSAERTGGSVSTLTIQRTQQEDSAVYLCASSTDRGRTPLHFGNGTRLTVT.

Written as DNA, the CDR3 is TGTGCCAGCTCACGTGATCAGGTATCCGAGCAGTACTTC. The encoded protein is CASSRDQVSEQYF. The chain recombines TRBV18 with TRBJ2-7; D is undetermined. V was shortened by 4 bases and J by 6 bases, with 13 bases between the two germline ends. CDR3 length equals 13 residues. From germline, CDR1 is KGHSH and CDR2 LQKENI.

The table lists this clonotype with many counts. This sequence joins TRBV4-3 and TRBJ2-1; a possible D gene is TRBD2 (5 bases). The CDR3 loop spans 16 amino acids. The germline gives CDR1 LGHNA, CDR2 YSLEER. V was shortened by 4 bases and J by 7 bases, with 20 bases between the two germline ends. The CDR3 region is CASSLDGLEEENEQFF. In nucleotides, the CDR3 is TGCGCCAGCAGCCTGGATGGACTGGAGGAGGAGAATGAGCAGTTCTTC.

This clonotype was counted ten times or more. This sequence joins TRBV7-2 and TRBJ2-7, with TRBD2 matching over 8 bases. V lost 2 bases, J lost 5 bases, and 5 bases stayed unmatched. CDR3 length equals 14 residues. From germline, CDR1 is SGHTA and CDR2 FQGNSA. CDR3 DNA: TGTGCCAGCAGCTTAAACTCGGGGGGGCACGAGCAGTACTTC. Amino acids: CASSLNSGGHEQYF.

This clonotype has at least ten counts. As DNA, the CDR3 is TGTGCCAGCCAAAATAAGGACTGGGCGGACATAAGGGGCGAGCAGTACTTC. Translating it yields CASQNKDWADIRGEQYF. The chain uses TRBV7-8 and TRBJ2-7; possibly TRBD1 or TRBD2 for D (5 bases each). Germline V gene data show CDR1 as SGHVS and CDR2 as FQNEAQ. The ends were cut back, 8 bases at V and 6 bases at J, with 29 bases in the middle. The CDR3 consists of 17 residues. Full variable domain (missing parts from reference TRBV7-8 and TRBJ2-7): GAGVSQSPRYKVAKRGQDVALRCDPISGHVSLFWYQQALGQGPEFLTYFQNEAQLDKSGLPSDRFFAERPEGSVSTLKIQRTQQEDSAVYLCASQNKDWADIRGEQYFGPGTRLTVT.

This clonotype has a handful of counts. The chain uses TRBV11-2 and TRBJ2-3, with D maybe TRBD2 (5 bases). Germline CDR1 and CDR2: SGHAT and FQNNGV. This CDR3 spans 14 amino acids. The V and J ends lost 7 bases and 2 bases respectively, with 13 bases between them. CDR3 in amino acids: CASTTGLSTDTQYF. The CDR3 DNA reads as TGTGCCAGCACCACCGGACTTTCCACAGATACGCAGTATTTT.

This clonotype was found many times. The V call is TRBV7-2, the J call TRBJ2-1; D gene uncertain. V was cut by 3 bases and J by 5 bases, with 5 bases left in between. Germline V gene lookup returns CDR1 SGHTA and CDR2 FQGNSA. The length of the CDR3 is 12 residues. CDR3 in amino acids: CASSFSHNEQFF. CDR3 DNA sequence: TGTGCCAGCAGCTTCTCGCACAATGAGCAGTTCTTC.

This clonotype occurred many times. J is TRBJ1-4 and V is TRBV7-2; D not certain. From germline, CDR1 is SGHTA and CDR2 FQGNSA. This CDR3 region has 14 residues. Trimming left V 3 bases short and J 8 bases short, with 13 bases between. The CDR3 sequence is CASSFTGNLEKLFF. The CDR3 coding sequence is TGTGCCAGCAGCTTTACTGGCAACTTGGAAAAACTGTTTTTT.

The gene calls are TRBV12-3 or TRBV12-4 and TRBJ2-1; possibly TRBD2 for D (6 bases). There are 13 residues in the CDR3. Trimming removed 5 bases at V and 13 bases at J, with 18 bases between. In nucleotides, the CDR3 is TGTGCCAGCAGTCCTTCGCGGAGGGACCACCAGTTCTTC. It codes for CASSPSRRDHQFF.

This chain connects TRBV10-2 to TRBJ1-2; 9 bases fit TRBD1. CDR1 and CDR2 from the germline V gene are WSHSY and SAAADI. CDR3 length: 14 amino acids. J lost 4 bases, V lost 4 bases, and 4 bases had no gene match. The CDR3 reads CASSVGQGGYGYTF. CDR3 in DNA: TGCGCCAGCAGTGTGGGACAGGGAGGCTATGGCTACACCTTC.